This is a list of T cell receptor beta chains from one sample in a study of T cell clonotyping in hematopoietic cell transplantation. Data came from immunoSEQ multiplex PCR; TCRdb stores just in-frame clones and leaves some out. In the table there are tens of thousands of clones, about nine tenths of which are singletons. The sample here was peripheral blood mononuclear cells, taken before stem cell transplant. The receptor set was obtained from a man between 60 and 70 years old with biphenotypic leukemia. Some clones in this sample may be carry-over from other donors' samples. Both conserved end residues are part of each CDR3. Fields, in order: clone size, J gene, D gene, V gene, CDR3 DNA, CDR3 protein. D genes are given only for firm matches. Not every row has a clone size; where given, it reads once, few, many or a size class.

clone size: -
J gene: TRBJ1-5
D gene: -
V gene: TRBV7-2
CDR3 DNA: TGTGCCAGCAGCTTAGACGGGGAGGCGAGTCAGCCCCAGCATTTT
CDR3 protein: CASSLDGEASQPQHF

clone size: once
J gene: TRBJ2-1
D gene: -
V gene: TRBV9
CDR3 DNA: TGTGCCAGCAGCGACACAAATGAGCAGTTCTTC
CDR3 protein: CASSDTNEQFF

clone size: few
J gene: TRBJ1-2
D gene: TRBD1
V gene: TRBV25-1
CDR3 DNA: TGTGCCAGCAGTGAGCCGGGACAGGGGTTGGGCTACACCTTC
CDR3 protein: CASSEPGQGLGYTF

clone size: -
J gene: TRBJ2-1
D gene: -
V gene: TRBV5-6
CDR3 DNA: TGTGCCAGCAGCTTTCTCGGGACTGTTAAAGCCTACAATGAGCAGTTCTTC
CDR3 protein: CASSFLGTVKAYNEQFF

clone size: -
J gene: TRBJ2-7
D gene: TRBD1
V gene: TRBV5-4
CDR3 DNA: TGTGCCAGCAGTTCTGGGACAGGGAGCTACGAGCAGTACTTC
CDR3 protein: CASSSGTGSYEQYF

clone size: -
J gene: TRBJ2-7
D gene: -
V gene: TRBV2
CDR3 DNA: TGTGCCAGCAAAATAAGGGGGTACGAGCAGTACTTC
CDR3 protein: CASKIRGYEQYF

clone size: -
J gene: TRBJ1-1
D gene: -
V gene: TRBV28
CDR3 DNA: TGTGCCAGCAGTCAGACGTCGTACACTGAAGCTTTCTTT
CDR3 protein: CASSQTSYTEAFF

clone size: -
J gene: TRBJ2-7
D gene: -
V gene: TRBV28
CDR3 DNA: TGTGCCAGCAGCCCTCTGGACGGGGGAAGCTCCTACGAGCAGTACTTC
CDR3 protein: CASSPLDGGSSYEQYF

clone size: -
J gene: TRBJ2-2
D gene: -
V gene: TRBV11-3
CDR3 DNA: TGTGCCAGCAGCACGGTGTCGGACGGGGAGCTGTTTTTT
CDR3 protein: CASSTVSDGELFF

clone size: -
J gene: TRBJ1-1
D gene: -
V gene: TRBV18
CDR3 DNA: TGTGCCAGCTCACCTACGATTCTCGCTGAAGCTTTCTTT
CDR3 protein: CASSPTILAEAFF

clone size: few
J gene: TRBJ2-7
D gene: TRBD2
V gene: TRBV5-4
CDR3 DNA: TGTGCCAGCAGCTTGAGACTAGCGGGAGACGAGCAGTACTTC
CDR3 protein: CASSLRLAGDEQYF

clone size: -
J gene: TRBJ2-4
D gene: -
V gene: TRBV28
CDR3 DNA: TGTGCCGCTACAGGAGGCGCCAAAAACATTCAGTACTTC
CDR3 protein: CAATGGAKNIQYF

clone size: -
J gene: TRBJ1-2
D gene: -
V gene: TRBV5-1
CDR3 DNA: TGCGCCAGCAGCTTGACCGACAGGGGCTACACCTTC
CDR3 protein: CASSLTDRGYTF

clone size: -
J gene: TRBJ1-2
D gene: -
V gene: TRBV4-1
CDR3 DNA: TGCGCCAGCAGCCAAGATGAGTTAAGGAGTGCTGGCTACACCTTC
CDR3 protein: CASSQDELRSAGYTF

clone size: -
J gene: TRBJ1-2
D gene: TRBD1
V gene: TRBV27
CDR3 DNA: TGTGCCAGCAGCCTTAGCGGACAGGGTCCGGGGGGTAAGGCGGGCTACACCTTC
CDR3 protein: CASSLSGQGPGGKAGYTF

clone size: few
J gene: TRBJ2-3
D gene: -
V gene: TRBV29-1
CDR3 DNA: TGCAGCGTTATATTCAGCGGCACAGATACGCAGTATTTT
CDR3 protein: CSVIFSGTDTQYF

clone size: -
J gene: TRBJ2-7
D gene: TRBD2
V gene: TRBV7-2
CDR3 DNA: TGTGCCAGCAGCAAAAGACTAGCGGGATCCTCCTACGAGCAGTACTTC
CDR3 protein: CASSKRLAGSSYEQYF

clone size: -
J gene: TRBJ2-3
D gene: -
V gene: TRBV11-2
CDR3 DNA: TGTGCCAGCAGCTTCGGGGTCACAGATACGCAGTATTTT
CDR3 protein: CASSFGVTDTQYF

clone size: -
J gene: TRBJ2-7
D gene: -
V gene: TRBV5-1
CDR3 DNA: TGCGCCAGCAGCTTTTCCGGGGGCGGTTACGAGCAGTACTTC
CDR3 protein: CASSFSGGGYEQYF

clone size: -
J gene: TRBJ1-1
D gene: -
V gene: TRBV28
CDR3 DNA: TGTGCCAGCAGTTTGCCTGGGAACACTGAAGCTTTCTTT
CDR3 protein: CASSLPGNTEAFF

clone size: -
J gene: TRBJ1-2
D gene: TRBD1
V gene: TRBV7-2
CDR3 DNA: TGTGCCAGCAGCCCCCAGGGACAGGGTAATGGCTACACCTTC
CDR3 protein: CASSPQGQGNGYTF

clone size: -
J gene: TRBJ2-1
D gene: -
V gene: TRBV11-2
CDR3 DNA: TGTGCCAGCAGCCGAATCGGGAGCTCCTACAATGAGCAGTTCTTC
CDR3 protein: CASSRIGSSYNEQFF

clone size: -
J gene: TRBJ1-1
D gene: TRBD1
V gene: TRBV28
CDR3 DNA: TGTGCCAGCACCGTGGACAGGGGACCTCCTGAAGCTTTCTTT
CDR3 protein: CASTVDRGPPEAFF

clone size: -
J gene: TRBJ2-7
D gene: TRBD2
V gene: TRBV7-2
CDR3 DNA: TGTGCCAGCAGTTCCCGGGCGGGGCTAGCGGGTTATTACGAGCAGTACTTC
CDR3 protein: CASSSRAGLAGYYEQYF

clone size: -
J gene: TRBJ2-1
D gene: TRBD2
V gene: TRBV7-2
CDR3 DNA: TGTGCCAGCAGTCTGACTAGCTGGGATGAGCAGTTCTTC
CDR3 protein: CASSLTSWDEQFF

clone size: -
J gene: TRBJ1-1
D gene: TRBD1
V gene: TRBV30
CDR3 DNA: TGTGCCTGGAGCGCCCTGGACAGGGGGAACACTGAAGCTTTCTTT
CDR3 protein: CAWSALDRGNTEAFF

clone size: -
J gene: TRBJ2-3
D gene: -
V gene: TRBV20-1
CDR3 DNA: TGCAGTGCTAGAACGGTCGATACGCAGTATTTT
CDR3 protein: CSARTVDTQYF

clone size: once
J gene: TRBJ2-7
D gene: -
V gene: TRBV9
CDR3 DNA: TGTGCCAGCAGCGTAGATGTCAGGGCAGGATACGAGCAGTACTTC
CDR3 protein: CASSVDVRAGYEQYF